Listed below are T cell receptor beta chains from one sample, sequenced in a study of blood T cell repertoires in COVID-19. Clones were read by immunoSEQ multiplex PCR, and TCRdb kept only the in-frame ones, dropping some. The data contain more than 75,000 clones, around 80% of them seen just once; the ten biggest clones take up about an eighth. Sequenced material: peripheral blood. These TCRs come from a human donor in a cohort sampled during active COVID-19. Both conserved end residues are trimmed from each CDR3. Some rows have no size entry. The others give once, few or many, or a class for an expanded clone.

>once|10|TRBV30
ACGQVNSPLH
>NA|11|TRBV5-1
ASSLASGDEQF
>NA|13|TRBV4-1
ASSQLQGVESPLH
>few|14|TRBV5-1
ASSLGPGGRTGELF
>NA|12|TRBV10-1
ASSSSGGDNEQF
>NA|13|TRBV6-5
ASSYTPRGWDEQY
>NA|11|TRBV7-3
ASSLTGGDTQY
>NA|12|TRBV2
ASTLREGNTEAF
>once|11|TRBV18
ASSGQENTEAF
>few|14|TRBV7-9
ASSPVDTGGNQPQH
>NA|11|TRBV28
ASHHRSYYEQY
>NA|12|TRBV5-4
ASSLDRANYGYT
>NA|12|TRBV2
ASKTGLARDEQY
>NA|16|TRBV10-1
ASSPGTGGRTWSYEQY
>NA|15|TRBV21-1
ASSLRKGTDNTGELF
>NA|12|TRBV7-9
ASSFTGTHYEQY
>NA|13|TRBV6-5
ASRAMYPYNSPLH
>NA|13|TRBV6-5
ASRIGHSSYNEQF
>NA|13|TRBV25-1
ASSGGTVGNQPQH
>NA|11|TRBV10-1
ATRPSLNTEAF
>NA|10|TRBV27
ASSERLDEQY
>few|15|TRBV5-6
ASTRRGQGRGDYGYT
>NA|13|TRBV15
ATRISGQGGYEQY
>once|15|TRBV10-2
ASNPTGGGYGANVLT
>few|11|TRBV12-3/TRBV12-4
ASNQGPNTEAF
>NA|12|TRBV28
ASSPGQGPTEAF
>once|12|TRBV28
ASSLRSRRYGYT
>NA|14|TRBV11-2
ASSLVWRGSTDTQY
>few|11|TRBV5-4
ASSYESGNEQF
>NA|13|TRBV25-1
ASNGFGRGNTEAF
>NA|11|TRBV5-1
ASSGDRGASLH
>NA|12|TRBV5-6
ASSLSGQLNEQF
>few|16|TRBV7-6
ASSPPVLLAGGINEQF
>NA|15|TRBV12-5
ASGLEGTSGGLYEQY
>NA|13|TRBV6-4
ASSDFAGVMFTQY
>NA|12|TRBV2
ASSERTGVREQY
>NA|11|TRBV5-4
ASSPGEMDEQY
>once|12|TRBV24-1
ATSDDRDYKTQY
>NA|10|TRBV10-3
AISESTGGYT
>NA|12|TRBV30
AWSLWSANQPQH
>NA|14|TRBV19
ASSSPGGLAGNTIY
>NA|13|TRBV11-1
ASSFSGGLSYEQY
>NA|12|TRBV5-1
ASSLGQGRETQY
>NA|14|TRBV7-7
ASSPTLRTGGGELF
>NA|13|TRBV11-2
ASTLAGANQETQY
>NA|13|TRBV3-1/TRBV3-2
ASSHLTGGLTEAF
>NA|13|TRBV6-5
ATAPRGLAKNIQY
>NA|11|TRBV30
AWSVRGNQPQH
>NA|10|TRBV11-2
ASSLTDYQQF
>NA|11|TRBV12-3/TRBV12-4
ASSFAGRMGYT
>once|13|TRBV6-5
ASSFIGTADQPQH
>NA|14|TRBV7-7
ASSLRMRDSYNEQF
>NA|13|TRBV7-9
ASSRTRPRGTEAF